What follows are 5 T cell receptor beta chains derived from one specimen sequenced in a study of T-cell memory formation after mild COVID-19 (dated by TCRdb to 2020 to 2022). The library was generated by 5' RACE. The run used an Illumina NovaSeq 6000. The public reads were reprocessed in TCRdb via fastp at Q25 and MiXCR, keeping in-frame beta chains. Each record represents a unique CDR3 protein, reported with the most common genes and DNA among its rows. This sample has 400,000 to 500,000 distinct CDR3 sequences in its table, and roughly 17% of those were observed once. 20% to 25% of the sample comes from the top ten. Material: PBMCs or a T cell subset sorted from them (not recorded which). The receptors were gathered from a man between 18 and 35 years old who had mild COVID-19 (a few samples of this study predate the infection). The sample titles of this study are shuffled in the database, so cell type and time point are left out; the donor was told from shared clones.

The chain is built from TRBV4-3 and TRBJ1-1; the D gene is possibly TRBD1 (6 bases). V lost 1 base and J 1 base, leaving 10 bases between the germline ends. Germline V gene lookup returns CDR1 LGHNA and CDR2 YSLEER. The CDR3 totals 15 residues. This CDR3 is CASSQGPGANTEAFF. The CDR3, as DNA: TGCGCCAGCAGCCAAGGACCAGGGGCGAACACTGAAGCTTTCTTT.

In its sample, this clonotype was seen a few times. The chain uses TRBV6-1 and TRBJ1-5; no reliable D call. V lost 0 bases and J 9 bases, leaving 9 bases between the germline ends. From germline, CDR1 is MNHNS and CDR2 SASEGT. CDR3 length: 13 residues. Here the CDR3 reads CASSEAPGGPQHF. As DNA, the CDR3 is TGTGCCAGCAGTGAAGCTCCGGGAGGGCCCCAGCATTTT.

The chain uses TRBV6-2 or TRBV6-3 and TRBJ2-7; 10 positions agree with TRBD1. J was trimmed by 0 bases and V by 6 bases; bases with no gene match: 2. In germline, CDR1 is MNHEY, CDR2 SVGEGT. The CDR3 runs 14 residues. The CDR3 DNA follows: TGTGCCAGCAGGTGGACAGGGGGCTCCTACGAGCAGTACGTC. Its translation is CASRWTGGSYEQYV.

DNA for the CDR3: TGTGCCAGCAGCCAAAGGATCCAGCGGGGGACCACAGATACGCAGTATTTT. This sequence encodes CASSQRIQRGTTDTQYF. The chain has TRBV4-2 and TRBJ2-3, with 8 bases lining up with TRBD2. The CDR3 length is 17 residues. V lost 2 bases to trimming and J lost 2 bases; unmatched junction nucleotides: 9. The germline gives CDR1 LGHNA, CDR2 YNFKEQ.

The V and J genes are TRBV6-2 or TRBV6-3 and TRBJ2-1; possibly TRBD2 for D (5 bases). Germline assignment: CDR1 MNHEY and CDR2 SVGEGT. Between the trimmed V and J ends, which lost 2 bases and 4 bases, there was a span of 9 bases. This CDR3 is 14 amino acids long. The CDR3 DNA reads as TGTGCCAGCAGTTACCCCGGGGTTTACAATGAGCAGTTCTTC. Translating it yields CASSYPGVYNEQFF.